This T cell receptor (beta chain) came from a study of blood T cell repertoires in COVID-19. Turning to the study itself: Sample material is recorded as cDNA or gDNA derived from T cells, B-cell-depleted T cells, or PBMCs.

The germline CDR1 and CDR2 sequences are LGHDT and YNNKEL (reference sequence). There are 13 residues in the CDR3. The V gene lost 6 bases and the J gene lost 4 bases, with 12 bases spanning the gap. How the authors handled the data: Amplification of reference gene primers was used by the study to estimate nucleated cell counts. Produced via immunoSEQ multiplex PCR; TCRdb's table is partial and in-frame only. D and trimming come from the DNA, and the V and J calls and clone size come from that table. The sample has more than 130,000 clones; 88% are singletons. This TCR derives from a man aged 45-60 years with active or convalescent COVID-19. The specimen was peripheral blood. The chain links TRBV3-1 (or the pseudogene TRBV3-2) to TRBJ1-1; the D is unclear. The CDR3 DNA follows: TGTGCCAGCAGTCGCGGGTGGGGCACTGAAGCTTTCTTT. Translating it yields CASSRGWGTEAFF.